This record covers a single TCR beta chain. Antigen unknown. TCR beta cDNA was made from around 520 ng total RNA with a constant-region primer. Investigators got TCR beta libraries out of three nested multiplex PCR rounds, done with slightly modified ARM-PCR. The two initial PCR rounds, roughly 11 cycles each, used TRBV1-TRBV30 forward and C-beta reverse primers. From the multiplex PCR reads, TCRdb called clonotypes with MiXCR, one entry per CDR3 protein. The repertoire includes about 74,000 distinct CDR3 sequences, roughly 69% of them detected once, and about 27% sits in the top ten. The data were obtained in a study of tumor-infiltrating lymphocytes in primary liver carcinoma. About the study: Tumors were stage T1-T3 N0M0, roughly 4 to 10 cm across. Sequenced samples came back with roughly 3.65 to 7.5 million productive TCRbeta reads, and the counts looked alike across tissue types.

Notes on the study in general: Blood's top-250-clone fraction was significantly lower than that of tumors (p = 0.039).

The CDR3 is made up of 14 amino acids. The germline gives CDR1 MDHEN, CDR2 SYDVKM. V was cut by 5 bases and J by 5 bases, with 15 bases left in between. Without any cell sorting, about 19-30 mg of bulk tissue yielded co-extracted RNA and DNA. Patients showed chronic HBV infection and an absence of prior treatment. This sequence joins TRBV28 and TRBJ2-5, with D perhaps TRBD1 or TRBD2 (5 bases each). The clonotype was recovered from a man in his forties with primary liver carcinoma and hepatitis B virus infection. The sample was liver tumor tissue from sampling region 4. Described subset: tumor region T4, right-lateral pole. CDR3 amino acids: CASSNRGPAETQYF. The CDR3 DNA reads as TGTGCCAGCAGTAACCGGGGCCCTGCGGAGACCCAGTACTTC.